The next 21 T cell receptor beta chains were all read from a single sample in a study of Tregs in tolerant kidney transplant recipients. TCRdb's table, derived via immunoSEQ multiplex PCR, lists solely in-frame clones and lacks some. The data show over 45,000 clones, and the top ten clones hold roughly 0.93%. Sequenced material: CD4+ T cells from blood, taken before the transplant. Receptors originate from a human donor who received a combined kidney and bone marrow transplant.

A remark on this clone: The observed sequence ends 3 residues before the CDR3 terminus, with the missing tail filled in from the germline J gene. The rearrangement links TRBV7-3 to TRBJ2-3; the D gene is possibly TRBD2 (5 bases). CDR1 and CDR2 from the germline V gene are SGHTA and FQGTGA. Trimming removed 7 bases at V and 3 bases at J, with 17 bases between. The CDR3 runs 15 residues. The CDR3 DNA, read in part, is TGTGCCAGCACCAACGGGGTAGCAGTGACAGATACG. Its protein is CASTNGVAVTDT. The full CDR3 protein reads CASTNGVAVTDTQYF. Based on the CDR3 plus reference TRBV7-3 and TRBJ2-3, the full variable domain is GAGVSQTPSNKVTEKGKYVELRCDPISGHTALYWYRQSLGQGPEFLIYFQGTGAADDSGLPNDRFFAVRPEGSVSTLKIQRTERGDSAVYLCASTNGVAVTDTQYFGPGTRLTVL.

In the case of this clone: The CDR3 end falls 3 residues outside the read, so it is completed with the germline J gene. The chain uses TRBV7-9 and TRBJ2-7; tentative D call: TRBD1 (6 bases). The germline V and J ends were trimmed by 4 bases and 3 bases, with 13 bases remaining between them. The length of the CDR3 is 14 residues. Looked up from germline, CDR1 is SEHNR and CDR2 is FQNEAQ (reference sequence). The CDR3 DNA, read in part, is TGTGCCAGCAGCTCAAGGACAGCAATCTACGAG. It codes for CASSSRTAIYE. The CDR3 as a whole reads CASSSRTAIYEQYF. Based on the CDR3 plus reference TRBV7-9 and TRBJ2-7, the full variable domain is DTGVSQNPRHKITKRGQNVTFRCDPISEHNRLYWYRQTLGQGPEFLTYFQNEAQLEKSRLLSDRFSAERPKGSFSTLEIQRTEQGDSAMYLCASSSRTAIYEQYFGPGTRLTVT.

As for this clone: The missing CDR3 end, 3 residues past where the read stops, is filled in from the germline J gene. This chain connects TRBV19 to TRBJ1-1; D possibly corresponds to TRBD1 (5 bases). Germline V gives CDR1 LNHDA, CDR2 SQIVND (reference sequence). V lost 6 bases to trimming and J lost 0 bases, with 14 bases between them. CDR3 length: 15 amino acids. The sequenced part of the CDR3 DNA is TGTGCCAGTAGAATCGGGGACTCCATGAACACTGAA. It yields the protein CASRIGDSMNTE. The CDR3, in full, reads CASRIGDSMNTEAFF.

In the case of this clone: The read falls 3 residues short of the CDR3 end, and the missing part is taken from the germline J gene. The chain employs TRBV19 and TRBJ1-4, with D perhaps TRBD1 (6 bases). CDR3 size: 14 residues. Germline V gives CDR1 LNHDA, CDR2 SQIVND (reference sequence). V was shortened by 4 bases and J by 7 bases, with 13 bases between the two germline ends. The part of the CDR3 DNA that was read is TGTGCCAGTAGTAAAGGCAGGGGTTTTGAAAAA. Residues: CASSKGRGFEK. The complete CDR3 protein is CASSKGRGFEKLFF.

The sequenced CDR3 bases are TGTGCCAGCAGCTTAAAAAGCATCAGCACAGATACG. The encoded protein is CASSLKSISTDT. In full, the CDR3 reads CASSLKSISTDTQYF. V and J are TRBV7-3 and TRBJ2-3; no reliable D call. The DNA ends 3 residues before the CDR3 does, and the rest of the CDR3 is filled in from the germline J gene. V lost 1 base, J lost 0 bases, and 8 bases lay in between. Germline V gene lookup returns CDR1 SGHTA and CDR2 FQGTGA. The CDR3 spans 15 residues.

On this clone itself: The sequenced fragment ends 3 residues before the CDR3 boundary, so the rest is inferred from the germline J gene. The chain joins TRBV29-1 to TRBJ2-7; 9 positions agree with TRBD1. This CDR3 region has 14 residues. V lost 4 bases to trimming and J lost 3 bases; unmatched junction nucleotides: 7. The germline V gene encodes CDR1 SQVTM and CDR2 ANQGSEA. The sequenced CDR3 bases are TGCAGCGTTGCCCTGGGACAGGGAAACTACGAG. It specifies CSVALGQGNYE. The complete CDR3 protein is CSVALGQGNYEQYF.

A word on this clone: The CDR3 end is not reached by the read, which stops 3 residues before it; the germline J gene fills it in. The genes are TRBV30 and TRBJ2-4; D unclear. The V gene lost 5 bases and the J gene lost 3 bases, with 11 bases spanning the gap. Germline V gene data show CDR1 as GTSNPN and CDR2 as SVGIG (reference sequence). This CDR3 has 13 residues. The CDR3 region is CAWGPRHKNIQYF. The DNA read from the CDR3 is TGTGCCTGGGGCCCACGACACAAAAACATT. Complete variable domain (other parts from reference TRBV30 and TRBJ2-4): SQTIHQWPATLVQPVGSPLSLECTVEGTSNPNLYWYRQAAGRGLQLLFYSVGIGQISSEVPQNLSASRPQDRQFILSSKKLLLSDSGFYLCAWGPRHKNIQYFGAGTRLSVL.

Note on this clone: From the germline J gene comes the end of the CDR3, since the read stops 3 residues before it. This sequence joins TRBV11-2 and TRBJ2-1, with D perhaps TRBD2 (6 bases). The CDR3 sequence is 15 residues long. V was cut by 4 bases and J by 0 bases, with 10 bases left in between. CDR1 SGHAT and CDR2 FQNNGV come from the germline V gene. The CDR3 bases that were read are TGTGCCAGCAGCTACCTAGCGAGCTCCTACAATGAG. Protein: CASSYLASSYNE. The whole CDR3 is CASSYLASSYNEQFF.

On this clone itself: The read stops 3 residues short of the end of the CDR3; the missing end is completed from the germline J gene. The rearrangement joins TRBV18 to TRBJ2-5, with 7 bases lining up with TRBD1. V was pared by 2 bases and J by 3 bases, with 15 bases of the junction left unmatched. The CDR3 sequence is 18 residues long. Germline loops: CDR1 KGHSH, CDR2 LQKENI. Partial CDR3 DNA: TGTGCCAGCTCACCAGCGAATAAGGAGAGGGGGCAGAAAGAGACC. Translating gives CASSPANKERGQKET. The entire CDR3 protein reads CASSPANKERGQKETQYF.

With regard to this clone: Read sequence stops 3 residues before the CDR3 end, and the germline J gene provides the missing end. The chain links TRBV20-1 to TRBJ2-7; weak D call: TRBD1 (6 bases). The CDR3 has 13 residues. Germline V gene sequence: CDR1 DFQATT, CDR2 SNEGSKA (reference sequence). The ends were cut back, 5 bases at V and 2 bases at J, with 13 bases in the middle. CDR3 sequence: CSAVPGTTYEQYF. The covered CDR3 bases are TGCAGTGCTGTTCCCGGGACAACCTACGAG.

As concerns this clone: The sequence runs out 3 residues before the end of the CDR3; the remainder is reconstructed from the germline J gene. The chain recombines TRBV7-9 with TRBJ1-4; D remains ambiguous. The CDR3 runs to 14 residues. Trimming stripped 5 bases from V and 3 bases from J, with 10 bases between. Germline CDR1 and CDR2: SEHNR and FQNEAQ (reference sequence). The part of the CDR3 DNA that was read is TGTGCCAGCAGCCTAGGCGCGGCTAATGAAAAA. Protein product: CASSLGAANEK. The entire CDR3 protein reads CASSLGAANEKLFF.

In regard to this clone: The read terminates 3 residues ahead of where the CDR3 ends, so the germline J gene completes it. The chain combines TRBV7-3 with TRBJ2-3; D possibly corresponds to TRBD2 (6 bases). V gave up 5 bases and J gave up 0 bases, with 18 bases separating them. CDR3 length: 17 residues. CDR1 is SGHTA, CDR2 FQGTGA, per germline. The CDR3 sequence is CASSIGVEAGSTDTQYF. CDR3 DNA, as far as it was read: TGTGCCAGCAGCATTGGGGTGGAAGCGGGTAGCACAGATACG.

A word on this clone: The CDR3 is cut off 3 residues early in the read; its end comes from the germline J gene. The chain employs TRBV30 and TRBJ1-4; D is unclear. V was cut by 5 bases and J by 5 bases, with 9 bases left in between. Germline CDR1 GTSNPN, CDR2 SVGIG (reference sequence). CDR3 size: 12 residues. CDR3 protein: CAWRRRNEKLFF. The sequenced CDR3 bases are TGTGCCTGGCGGCGGAGAAATGAAAAA. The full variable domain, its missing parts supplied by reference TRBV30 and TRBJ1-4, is SQTIHQWPATLVQPVGSPLSLECTVEGTSNPNLYWYRQAAGRGLQLLFYSVGIGQISSEVPQNLSASRPQDRQFILSSKKLLLSDSGFYLCAWRRRNEKLFFGSGTQLSVL.

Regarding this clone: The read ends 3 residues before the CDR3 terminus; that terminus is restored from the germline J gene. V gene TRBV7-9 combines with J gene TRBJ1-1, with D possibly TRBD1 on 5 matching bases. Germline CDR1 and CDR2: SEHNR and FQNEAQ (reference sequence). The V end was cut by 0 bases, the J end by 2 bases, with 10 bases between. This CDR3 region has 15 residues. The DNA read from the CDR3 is TGTGCCAGCAGCTTAGCGAGGACACGTAACACTGAA. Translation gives CASSLARTRNTE. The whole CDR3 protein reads CASSLARTRNTEAFF. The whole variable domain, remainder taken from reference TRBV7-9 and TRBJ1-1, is DTGVSQNPRHKITKRGQNVTFRCDPISEHNRLYWYRQTLGQGPEFLTYFQNEAQLEKSRLLSDRFSAERPKGSFSTLEIQRTEQGDSAMYLCASSLARTRNTEAFFGQGTRLTVV.

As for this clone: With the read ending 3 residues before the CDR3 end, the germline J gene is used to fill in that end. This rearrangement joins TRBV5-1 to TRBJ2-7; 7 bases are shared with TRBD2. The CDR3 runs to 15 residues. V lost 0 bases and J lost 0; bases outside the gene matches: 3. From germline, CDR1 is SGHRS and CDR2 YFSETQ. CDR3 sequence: CASSLDGGSSYEQYF. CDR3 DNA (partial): TGCGCCAGCAGCTTGGACGGGGGGAGCTCCTACGAG.

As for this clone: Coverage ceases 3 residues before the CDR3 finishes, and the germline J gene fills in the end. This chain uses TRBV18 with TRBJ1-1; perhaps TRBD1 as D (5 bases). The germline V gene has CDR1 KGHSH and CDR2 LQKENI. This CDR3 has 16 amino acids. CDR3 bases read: TGTGCCAGCTCACCATTGACACGGCAGGGTTCCGCGGAC. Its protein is CASSPLTRQGSAD. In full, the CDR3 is CASSPLTRQGSADAFF. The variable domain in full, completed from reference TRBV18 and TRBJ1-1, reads NAGVMQNPRHLVRRRGQEARLRCSPMKGHSHVYWYRQLPEEGLKFMVYLQKENIIDESGMPKERFSAEFPKEGPSILRIQQVVRGDSAAYFCASSPLTRQGSADAFFGQGTRLTVV.

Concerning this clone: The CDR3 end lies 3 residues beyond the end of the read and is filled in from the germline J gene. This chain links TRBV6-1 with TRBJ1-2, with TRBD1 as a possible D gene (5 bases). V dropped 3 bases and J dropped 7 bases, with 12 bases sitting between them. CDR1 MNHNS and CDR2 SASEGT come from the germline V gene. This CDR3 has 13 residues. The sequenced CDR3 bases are TGTGCCAGCAGTGAGCTACAGAGGGGTGGC. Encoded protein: CASSELQRGG. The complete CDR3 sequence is CASSELQRGGYTF.

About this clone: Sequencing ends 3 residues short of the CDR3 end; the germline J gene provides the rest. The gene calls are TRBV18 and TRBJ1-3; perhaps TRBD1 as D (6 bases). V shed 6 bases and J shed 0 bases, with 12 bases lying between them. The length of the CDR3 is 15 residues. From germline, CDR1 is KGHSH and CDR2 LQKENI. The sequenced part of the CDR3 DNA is TGTGCCAGCTCCGGACAGCTGGACTCTGGAAACACC. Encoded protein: CASSGQLDSGNT. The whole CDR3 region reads CASSGQLDSGNTIYF.

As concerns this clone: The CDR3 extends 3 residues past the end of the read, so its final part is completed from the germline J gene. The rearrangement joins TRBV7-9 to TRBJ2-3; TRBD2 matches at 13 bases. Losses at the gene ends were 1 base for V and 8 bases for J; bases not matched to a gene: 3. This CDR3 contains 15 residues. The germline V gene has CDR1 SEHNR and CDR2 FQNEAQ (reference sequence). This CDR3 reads CASSLVGLAGLTQYF. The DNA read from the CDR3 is TGTGCCAGCAGCTTAGTGGGACTAGCGGGACTTACG. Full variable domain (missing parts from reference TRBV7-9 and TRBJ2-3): DTGVSQNPRHKITKRGQNVTFRCDPISEHNRLYWYRQTLGQGPEFLTYFQNEAQLEKSRLLSDRFSAERPKGSFSTLEIQRTEQGDSAMYLCASSLVGLAGLTQYFGPGTRLTVL.

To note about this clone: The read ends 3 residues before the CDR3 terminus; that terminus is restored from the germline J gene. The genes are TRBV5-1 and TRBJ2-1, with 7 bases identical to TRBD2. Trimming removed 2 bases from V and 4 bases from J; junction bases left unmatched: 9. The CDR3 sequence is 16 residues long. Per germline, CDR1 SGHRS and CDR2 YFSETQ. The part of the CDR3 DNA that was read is TGCGCCAGCAGCTTCGGCTCGGCGGGGGTGTACAATGAG. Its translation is CASSFGSAGVYNE. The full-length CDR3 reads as CASSFGSAGVYNEQFF.

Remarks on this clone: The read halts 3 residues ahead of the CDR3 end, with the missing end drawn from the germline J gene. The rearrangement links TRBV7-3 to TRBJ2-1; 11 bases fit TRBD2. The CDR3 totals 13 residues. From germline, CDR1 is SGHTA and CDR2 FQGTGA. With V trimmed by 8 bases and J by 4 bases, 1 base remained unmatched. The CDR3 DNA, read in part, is TGTGCCAGCGGGACTAGCGGATACAATGAG. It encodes CASGTSGYNE. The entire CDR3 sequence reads CASGTSGYNEQFF.